This passage covers 4 T cell receptor beta chains from one sample sequenced in a study of cytomegalovirus exposure and HLA in healthy donors listed by TCRdb under 2017. Receptor amplification or capture employed the immunoSEQ multiplex PCR assay. A mixture of 60 forward primers for TCR Vbeta segments and 13 reverse primers for TCR Jbeta segments was used in the multiplex PCR. TCRdb provides this immuneACCESS table in a form limited to in-frame rearrangements. Some clones are lacking; in checked studies, under half of them reflect an unresolved V gene, and why the rest are absent is not known. The sample has around 180,000 clones on record, around 78% of them singletons. Roughly 13% of the sample rests with the top ten. The sequenced sample consisted of PBMCs. Receptors originate from a woman aged 45-60 years in good health and CMV-seropositive.

V gene TRBV30 combines with J gene TRBJ2-6; D perhaps matches TRBD1 (5 bases). The V and J ends lost 2 bases and 6 bases respectively, with 11 bases between them. The germline CDR1 and CDR2 sequences are GTSNPN and SVGIG (reference sequence). The CDR3 is 14 residues long. The CDR3 is CAWSMGQAANVLTF. The DNA of the CDR3 is TGTGCCTGGAGTATGGGGCAAGCGGCCAACGTCCTGACTTTC.

The chain employs TRBV7-2 and TRBJ2-7, with TRBD2 matching over 7 bases. V shed 6 bases and J 2 bases; nucleotides not matched to a gene: 4. CDR3 size: 13 residues. Germline loops: CDR1 SGHTA, CDR2 FQGNSA. CDR3 sequence (DNA): TGTGCCAGCAGGGAAGCGGGAACCTACGAGCAGTACTTC. Amino acid sequence: CASREAGTYEQYF.

The chain employs TRBV25-1 and TRBJ1-1; TRBD1 is a possible D gene (5 bases). V was clipped by 8 bases and J by 2 bases, with 9 bases between them. Germline V gene data show CDR1 as MGHDK and CDR2 as SYGVNS. The CDR3 contains 12 residues. CDR3 coding DNA: TGTGCCAGCGATAGGGGTAACACTGAAGCTTTCTTT. It specifies CASDRGNTEAFF.

V is TRBV2 and J is TRBJ1-1, with a weak D call TRBD1 (6 bases). The CDR3 is 14 residues long. CDR1 is SNHLY and CDR2 is FYNNEI in the germline V gene. Trimming removed 2 bases at V and 5 bases at J, with 12 bases between. The CDR3 protein is CASSERGAGTEAFF. The CDR3 region has the DNA TGTGCCAGCAGTGAACGGGGGGCAGGAACTGAAGCTTTCTTT.